The subject of this entry is one T cell receptor beta chain. Antigen specificity is unknown. Amplified TCR beta CDR3 regions came from RNA transcripts. TCR CDR3 underwent first-round RT-PCR with the HTBI primer set. MiXCR was run by TCRdb on the multiplex PCR reads, yielding one entry per CDR3 protein. The table lists 400,000 to 500,000 distinct CDR3 sequences, roughly 15% of them singletons. Unmatched junction bases numbered 10, after V lost 5 bases and J lost 4 bases. The germline gives CDR1 LNHDA, CDR2 SQIVND (reference sequence). The CDR3 is 15 amino acids. This specimen comes from a study of T cells in Graves' hyperthyroidism and ophthalmopathy. Study-level results: Stable hyperthyroidism was told apart from ophthalmopathy by a model built on 13 V-J features.

A lack of ophthalmopathy progression within 18 months defined stable Graves' hyperthyroidism. Recently diagnosed hyperthyroidism of less than 2 months' duration affected patients aged 18 to 65. The material sequenced was blood. J is TRBJ1-1 and V is TRBV19; 7 positions match TRBD1. The receptor comes from a woman aged 18-29 years with Graves' hyperthyroidism. Here the CDR3 reads CASSATGVRGTEAFF. CDR3 DNA sequence: TGTGCCAGTAGTGCTACAGGGGTTAGGGGCACTGAAGCTTTCTTT.